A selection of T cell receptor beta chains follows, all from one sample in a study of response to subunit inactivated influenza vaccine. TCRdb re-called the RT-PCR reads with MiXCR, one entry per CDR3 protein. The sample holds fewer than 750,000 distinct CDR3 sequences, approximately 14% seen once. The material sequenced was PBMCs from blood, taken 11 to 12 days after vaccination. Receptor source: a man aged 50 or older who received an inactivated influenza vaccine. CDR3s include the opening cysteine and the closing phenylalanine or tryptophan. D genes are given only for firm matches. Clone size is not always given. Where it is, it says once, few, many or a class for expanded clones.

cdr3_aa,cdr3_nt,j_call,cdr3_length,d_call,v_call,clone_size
CASSQPLDRDGLYEQYF,TGTGCCAGCAGCCAACCGCTCGACAGGGATGGACTCTACGAGCAGTACTTC,TRBJ2-7,17,TRBD1,TRBV4-2,few
CASRRSGTSQNEQFF,TGTGCCAGCAGAAGATCCGGGACTAGCCAGAATGAGCAGTTCTTC,TRBJ2-1,15,TRBD2,TRBV12-3/TRBV12-4,few
CASSQDSLTDSTDTQYF,TGTGCCAGCAGCCAAGACTCCTTGACAGATAGCACAGATACGCAGTATTTT,TRBJ2-3,17,-,TRBV3-1,many
CASSDYPNEKLFF,TGTGCCAGCAGTGACTATCCTAATGAAAAACTGTTTTTT,TRBJ1-4,13,-,TRBV2,few
CASSQSGGRAGNEQFF,TGCGCCAGCAGCCAATCTGGCGGGAGGGCCGGAAATGAGCAGTTCTTC,TRBJ2-1,16,TRBD2,TRBV4-3,many
CASSPTGAEGTEAFF,TGCGCCAGCAGCCCGACAGGGGCAGAAGGCACTGAAGCTTTCTTT,TRBJ1-1,15,TRBD1,TRBV5-1,few
CATSRVPSSGIDEQYF,TGTGCCACCAGCAGAGTCCCCTCTAGCGGGATAGACGAGCAGTACTTC,TRBJ2-7,16,TRBD2,TRBV15,-
CASSPIGGLGYNEQFF,TGTGCCAGCTCACCTATAGGGGGATTGGGCTACAATGAGCAGTTCTTC,TRBJ2-1,16,-,TRBV18,few
CASSLEGSSGYSYNEQFF,TGTGCCAGCAGCTTAGAGGGGTCTAGCGGATACTCCTACAATGAGCAGTTCTTC,TRBJ2-1,18,TRBD2,TRBV11-2,many
CASSTRTSADTQYF,TGTGCCAGCAGCACGAGGACTAGCGCAGATACGCAGTATTTT,TRBJ2-3,14,TRBD2,TRBV7-9,few
CASSQEGGGGRTLGPDTQYF,TGTGCCAGCAGCCAAGAAGGCGGGGGGGGACGGACATTGGGCCCAGATACGCAGTATTTT,TRBJ2-3,20,TRBD2,TRBV3-1,-
CASSLARQGSSYEQYF,TGTGCCAGCAGCTTAGCGCGACAGGGAAGCTCCTACGAGCAGTACTTC,TRBJ2-7,16,TRBD1,TRBV7-9,-
CASSLESWPAEAFF,TGTGCCAGCAGCTTGGAGTCGTGGCCAGCTGAAGCTTTCTTT,TRBJ1-1,14,-,TRBV5-6,-
CSARPGGWSDTQYF,TGCAGTGCCCGTCCGGGGGGCTGGTCAGATACGCAGTATTTT,TRBJ2-3,14,-,TRBV20-1,-
CASSVGIRGRSAVWEQFF,TGTGCCAGCAGCGTAGGAATACGGGGGAGAAGCGCAGTGTGGGAGCAGTTCTTC,TRBJ2-1,18,-,TRBV9,few
CAISESNGLGEDTQYF,TGTGCCATCAGTGAGTCGAACGGTCTAGGGGAAGATACGCAGTATTTT,TRBJ2-3,16,-,TRBV10-3,many
CASSPYREAHYEQYF,TGTGCCAGCAGCCCCTACAGGGAGGCTCACTACGAGCAGTACTTC,TRBJ2-7,15,-,TRBV6-1,-
CASSQDSGVAQPQHF,TGCGCCAGCAGCCAAGACTCAGGGGTCGCTCAGCCCCAGCATTTT,TRBJ1-5,15,-,TRBV4-3,few
CASSVLGTGDQETQYF,TGTGCCAGCAGCGTTCTCGGGACAGGAGATCAAGAGACCCAGTACTTC,TRBJ2-5,16,TRBD1,TRBV5-6,-
CASSESGFGMGETQYF,TGTGCCAGCAGTGAATCTGGGTTCGGAATGGGAGAGACCCAGTACTTC,TRBJ2-5,16,-,TRBV2,few
CASRPPSGSYNEQFF,TGTGCCAGCAGACCCCCTAGCGGGAGCTACAATGAGCAGTTCTTC,TRBJ2-1,15,TRBD2,TRBV28,-
CASSQDGTENQPQHF,TGCGCCAGCAGCCAAGATGGGACAGAGAATCAGCCCCAGCATTTT,TRBJ1-5,15,TRBD1,TRBV4-3,-